What follows describes a single T cell receptor (beta chain). The target antigen is unknown. Assay used: immunoSEQ multiplex PCR; TCRdb lists only in-frame clones, some missing. The sample holds fewer than 75,000 clones, 78% seen once. The data originate from a study of vaccination effects on CD4 cells after COVID-19. Study details: Following the second dose by a median of 72 days, the post-vaccine samples were obtained. General study results and limits: Nearly all vaccine-induced clones in healthy recipients recognized only SARS-CoV-2.

When less than 11 days of culture had elapsed, CD4+ T cells were isolated. Either the BNT162b2 or mRNA-1273 vaccine was given to participants in two doses. In the cultures, half the medium was exchanged for IL-2 medium on days 3 and 7. The CDR3 length is 14 residues. V shed 9 bases, J shed 7 bases, and the junction held 10 bases outside the gene matches. Germline-derived CDR1 and CDR2 are MDHEN and SYDVKM. Sequences were derived from CD4+ T cells from PBMCs cultured without peptide, sampled after COVID-19 vaccination. This receptor was taken from a human donor who received a COVID-19 vaccine. V gene TRBV28 combines with J gene TRBJ2-1; TRBD1 matches at 9 bases. Here the CDR3 DNA reads TGTGCCAGTAAGGGACAGGGAAGCTGGAATGAGCAGTTCTTC. This encodes CASKGQGSWNEQFF. Supplemented by reference TRBV28 and TRBJ2-1, the full variable domain reads DVKVTQSSRYLVKRTGEKVFLECVQDMDHENMFWYRQDPGLGLRLIYFSYDVKMKEKGDIPEGYSVSREKKERFSLILESASTNQTSMYLCASKGQGSWNEQFFGPGTRLTVL.